A single sample gave rise to the 9 T cell receptor beta chains below, sequenced in a study of cytomegalovirus exposure and HLA in healthy donors. 13 Jbeta primers and 60 Vbeta primers were used for the PCR. Profiling relied on immunoSEQ multiplex PCR, and the TCRdb table lists in-frame clones only, not all of them. This table has some 150,000 clones, about 85% appearing once. Input material: PBMCs. These TCRs come from a human donor in good health.

This sequence joins TRBV7-9 and TRBJ2-1; 11 positions match TRBD2. The CDR3 consists of 16 residues. The ends lost 5 bases at V and 4 bases at J; junction bases unmatched: 7. Germline loops: CDR1 SEHNR, CDR2 FQNEAQ (reference sequence). CDR3 in amino acids: CASSTGLAELYNEQFF. The CDR3 bases are TGTGCCAGCAGCACGGGACTAGCGGAACTTTACAATGAGCAGTTCTTC.

The rearrangement links TRBV9 to TRBJ2-1, with 8 bases fitting TRBD1. Germline V CDR1 and CDR2: SGDLS, YYNGEE. The junction had 5 bases not matched to a gene; V was cut back by 4 bases and J by 2 bases. CDR3 length equals 15 residues. Here the CDR3 DNA reads TGTGCCAGCAGCCCCCGGACAGGGACCTACAATGAGCAGTTCTTC. This codes for CASSPRTGTYNEQFF. The variable domain in full, completed from reference TRBV9 and TRBJ2-1, reads DSGVTQTPKHLITATGQRVTLRCSPRSGDLSVYWYQQSLDQGLQFLIQYYNGEERAKGNILERFSAQQFPDLHSELNLSSLELGDSALYFCASSPRTGTYNEQFFGPGTRLTVL.

V is TRBV5-1 and J is TRBJ2-5; the match to TRBD1 covers 8 bases. The DNA end lines up better with TRBJ2-7; the J call may be wrong. Per germline, CDR1 SGHRS and CDR2 YFSETQ. The CDR3 extends over 13 amino acids. The CDR3 loop reads CASSSDRAHEQYF. The CDR3 DNA follows: TGCGCCAGCAGCTCGGACAGGGCCCACGAGCAGTACTTC.

The chain has TRBV4-3 and TRBJ2-1; a weak D match, TRBD2 (6 bases). CDR1 LGHNA and CDR2 YSLEER come from the germline V gene. The CDR3 is 11 residues long. V lost 5 bases, J lost 8 bases, and 7 bases lay in between. CDR3 DNA sequence: TGCGCCAGCAGCTGGGAGGATGAGCAGTTCTTC. The encoded protein is CASSWEDEQFF.

The rearrangement joins TRBV10-2 to TRBJ1-1, with D possibly matching TRBD1 (6 bases). V was clipped by 10 bases and J by 0 bases, with 18 bases between them. The CDR3 length is 15 residues. CDR1 and CDR2 (germline): WSHSY, SAAADI. The CDR3 protein is CANFRGPGMNTEAFF. The DNA of the CDR3 is TGCGCCAATTTCAGGGGCCCGGGTATGAACACTGAAGCTTTCTTT.

The rearrangement joins TRBV20-1 to TRBJ2-3; D remains unclear. This CDR3 is 11 amino acids long. The germline CDR1 and CDR2 sequences are DFQATT and SNEGSKA (reference sequence). V gave up 6 bases and J gave up 6 bases, with 10 bases separating them. CDR3 loop: CSARAPDTQYF. CDR3 nucleotide sequence: TGCAGTGCGCGAGCACCCGATACGCAGTATTTT.

In DNA form, the CDR3 reads TGTGCCAGCAGCCAAGGTAAGATACAGGGTCAGACAGATCAGCCCCAGCATTTT. Its protein is CASSQGKIQGQTDQPQHF. The chain couples TRBV14 to TRBJ1-5; the D gene is possibly TRBD1 (6 bases). V was cut by 1 base and J by 5 bases, with 21 bases left in between. CDR1 is SGHDN and CDR2 is FVKESK in the germline V gene. The CDR3 sequence is 18 residues long.

V is TRBV18 and J is TRBJ1-2; D uncertain. CDR1 is KGHSH, CDR2 LQKENI, per germline. The CDR3 extends over 13 amino acids. Trimming left V 4 bases short and J 8 bases short, with 14 bases between. The DNA for the CDR3 is TGTGCCAGCTCACTTGTCCGGGAGCAGGGCTACACCTTC. It translates to CASSLVREQGYTF.

The chain is built from TRBV6-5 and TRBJ1-5; 9 bases line up with TRBD1. V shed 4 bases and J 4 bases; nucleotides not matched to a gene: 5. The CDR3 covers 15 residues. Germline-derived CDR1 and CDR2 are MNHEY and SVGAGI. The CDR3 region has the DNA TGTGCCAGCAGTTCCTCAGGACAGGGGAATCAGCCCCAGCATTTT. Protein sequence: CASSSSGQGNQPQHF.